These 23 T cell receptor beta chains share one sample of origin, sequenced in a study of response to subunit inactivated influenza vaccine. Via MiXCR, TCRdb re-called the RT-PCR reads, giving one row per CDR3 protein. The sample contains approximately 530,000 distinct CDR3 sequences, approximately 7.3% of which appear only once. Specimen: PBMCs from blood, collected roughly 24 months after vaccination. All receptors derive from a man aged 45-69 years who received an inactivated influenza vaccine.

This clonotype was detected ten times or more. The chain employs TRBV12-3 or TRBV12-4 and TRBJ1-1; D possibly corresponds to TRBD1 (5 bases). The CDR3 runs to 15 residues. Trimming cost V 6 bases and J 6 bases, with 20 bases left between them. The CDR3 sequence: CASRPWLGGGAEAFF. CDR3 coding DNA: TGTGCCAGCAGGCCCTGGCTGGGGGGAGGGGCTGAAGCTTTCTTT.

This clonotype was counted at least ten times. The chain is built from TRBV12-3 or TRBV12-4 and TRBJ2-7, with D possibly TRBD2 on 5 matching bases. The CDR3 sequence is 14 residues long. Trimming took off 3 bases at V and 7 bases at J, with 16 bases between the two ends. In DNA form, the CDR3 reads TGTGCCAGCAGTTTCGGGGATTCTTGGAGAGAGCAGTACTTC. Amino acids: CASSFGDSWREQYF.

In this sample, this clonotype turned up many times. The chain employs TRBV12-3 or TRBV12-4 and TRBJ1-5; TRBD1 matches 7 bases. With 5 bases clipped from V and 7 bases from J, the junction kept 14 bases outside the gene matches. The CDR3 sequence is 16 residues long. The DNA of the CDR3 is TGTGCCAGCAGTCCAGGGACAGCAGAATCACTCCAGCCCCAGCATTTT. The encoded protein is CASSPGTAESLQPQHF.

This chain links TRBV6-1 with TRBJ2-2; TRBD2 matches 11 bases. The V gene end was trimmed by 8 bases and the J gene end by 7 bases; junction bases not matched to a gene: 15. This CDR3 spans 17 amino acids. Per germline, CDR1 MNHNS and CDR2 SASEGT. CDR3 sequence reads: CASRPTSGTAFHGELFF. CDR3 in DNA: TGTGCCAGCCGTCCGACTAGCGGGACAGCTTTCCACGGGGAGCTGTTTTTT.

This clonotype showed up many times. V gene TRBV20-1 combines with J gene TRBJ2-5, with D perhaps matching TRBD2 (6 bases). The CDR3 has 12 residues. Trimming cost V 4 bases and J 10 bases, with 16 bases left between them. Germline CDR1 and CDR2: DFQATT and SNEGSKA (reference sequence). CDR3 sequence reads: CSATGTVGSQYF. DNA for the CDR3: TGCAGTGCTACAGGGACCGTCGGGAGCCAGTACTTC.

This chain joins TRBV9 and TRBJ2-3; 9 bases fit TRBD2. The CDR3 covers 15 residues. The V gene's germline CDR1 is SGDLS and CDR2 YYNGEE. The V segment lost 0 bases and the J segment 3 bases; nucleotides outside the gene matches: 2. CDR3 protein: CASSVAAGGTDTQYF. For the CDR3, the DNA is TGTGCCAGCAGCGTAGCGGCGGGAGGGACAGATACGCAGTATTTT.

This clonotype was found many times. CDR3: CASSEGIGPYGYTF. The CDR3 DNA follows: TGTGCCAGCAGTGAGGGTATAGGGCCCTATGGCTACACCTTC. The gene calls are TRBV12-3 or TRBV12-4 and TRBJ1-2; no firm D call. V was shortened by 5 bases and J by 4 bases, with 14 bases between the two germline ends. The CDR3 totals 14 residues.

The CDR3 region is CASSPGTGVYYGYTF. CDR3 DNA sequence: TGCGCCAGCAGTCCCGGGACAGGGGTATACTATGGCTACACCTTC. The chain employs TRBV5-1 and TRBJ1-2; 10 bases agree with TRBD1. V was pared by 5 bases and J by 3 bases, with 7 bases of the junction left unmatched. Germline CDR1 and CDR2: SGHRS and YFSETQ. CDR3 length equals 15 residues.

This clonotype occurred once. With a much larger clone just one base away, this may be a read error. The rearrangement uses TRBV30 and TRBJ1-2; no reliable D call. The CDR3 contains 13 residues. V was trimmed by 2 bases and J by 6 bases, leaving 13 bases between them. The germline V gene encodes CDR1 GTSNPN and CDR2 SVGIG (reference sequence). The CDR3 nucleotides read TGTGCCTGGAGTAAAAACACACACGATGGCTACACCTTC. Amino acid sequence: CAWSKNTHDGYTF.

This clonotype was picked up many times. J is TRBJ2-7 and V is TRBV6-1; D remains ambiguous. The V end was cut by 10 bases, the J end by 0 bases, with 16 bases between. Germline V gene sequence: CDR1 MNHNS, CDR2 SASEGT. CDR3 length equals 14 residues. This CDR3 reads CATLLIRSSYEQYF. The DNA of the CDR3 is TGTGCCACCCTGCTGATCCGGTCCTCCTACGAGCAGTACTTC.

The gene calls are TRBV28 and TRBJ2-7; either TRBD1 or TRBD2 may fit D (5 bases each). The V end was cut by 5 bases, the J end by 3 bases, with 14 bases between. The CDR3 is 14 residues long. CDR1 MDHEN and CDR2 SYDVKM come from the germline V gene. For the CDR3, the DNA is TGTGCCAGCAGTGGCCCGGGACCGGACTACGAGCAGTACTTC. Encoded protein: CASSGPGPDYEQYF.

This chain uses TRBV11-2 with TRBJ2-1; D possibly corresponds to TRBD2 (7 bases). This CDR3 has 14 amino acids. The V end lost 5 bases, the J end lost 7 bases, and 15 bases lay between the germline ends. The germline CDR1 and CDR2 sequences are SGHAT and FQNNGV. The chain's CDR3 is CASSRGGLGNEQFF. The CDR3 bases are TGTGCCAGCAGCCGCGGGGGCTTGGGGAATGAGCAGTTCTTC. The whole variable domain, filled in from reference TRBV11-2 and TRBJ2-1, reads EAGVAQSPRYKIIEKRQSVAFWCNPISGHATLYWYQQILGQGPKLLIQFQNNGVVDDSQLPKDRFSAERLKGVDSTLKIQPAKLEDSAVYLCASSRGGLGNEQFFGPGTRLTVL.

This clonotype has ten or more counts. This sequence joins TRBV7-2 and TRBJ2-7; TRBD2 matches 7 bases. The V gene end was trimmed by 5 bases and the J gene end by 0 bases; junction bases not matched to a gene: 4. Germline V lookup: CDR1 SGHTA, CDR2 FQGNSA. The CDR3 runs to 14 residues. CDR3 residues: CASSPRTSSYEQYF. The CDR3 DNA is TGTGCCAGCAGCCCCCGGACTAGCTCCTACGAGCAGTACTTC.

Only a few counts were recorded for this clonotype. The rearrangement joins TRBV4-2 to TRBJ1-1; D gene unclear. V lost 1 base and J 7 bases, leaving 7 bases between the germline ends. This CDR3 contains 12 residues. Germline values: CDR1 LGHNA, CDR2 YNFKEQ. The CDR3 DNA is TGTGCCAGCAGCCAAGGGGCGGGTGAAGCTTTCTTT. Translating it yields CASSQGAGEAFF.

This clonotype was detected a few times. The CDR3 is CSANRDYQETQYF. The CDR3 nucleotides read TGCAGTGCTAATCGGGACTACCAAGAGACCCAGTACTTC. The rearrangement joins TRBV20-1 to TRBJ2-5; the D gene is possibly TRBD2 (6 bases). This CDR3 spans 13 amino acids. In germline, CDR1 is DFQATT, CDR2 SNEGSKA (reference sequence). The V end was cut by 4 bases, the J end by 0 bases, with 9 bases between.

This clonotype was seen more than once but under ten times. The chain recombines TRBV20-1 with TRBJ1-5; D is uncertain. The germline V and J ends were trimmed by 0 bases and 5 bases, with 11 bases remaining between them. The CDR3 is 14 residues long. The germline V gene encodes CDR1 DFQATT and CDR2 SNEGSKA (reference sequence). The CDR3 spells CSARDPGLDQPQHF. The CDR3 nucleotides are TGCAGTGCTAGAGACCCGGGCTTGGATCAGCCCCAGCATTTT.

This clonotype was found many times. The V and J genes are TRBV20-1 and TRBJ2-5, with 8 nucleotides matching TRBD1. Germline V CDR1 and CDR2: DFQATT, SNEGSKA (reference sequence). CDR3 length: 14 amino acids. The junction had 8 bases not matched to a gene; V was cut back by 3 bases and J by 5 bases. The CDR3 bases are TGCAGTGCTAGGGACAGGGACTGGGGGGAGACCCAGTACTTC. Translated: CSARDRDWGETQYF.

This chain uses TRBV20-1 with TRBJ2-1; a weak D match, TRBD2 (6 bases). Germline loops: CDR1 DFQATT, CDR2 SNEGSKA (reference sequence). This CDR3 is built from 14 residues. Trimming pared 3 bases from V and 9 bases from J, leaving 18 bases between. The CDR3 nucleotides are TGCAGTGCTAGTCGTACTAGCTTCGGAAGTGAGCAGTTCTTC. Translated: CSASRTSFGSEQFF.

This clonotype was seen a few times. V and J are TRBV6-1 and TRBJ1-6, with TRBD1 matching over 7 bases. The germline V gene encodes CDR1 MNHNS and CDR2 SASEGT. This CDR3 has 15 amino acids. V was pared by 6 bases and J by 2 bases, with 4 bases of the junction left unmatched. The CDR3 spells CASRAGQPYNSPLHF. In nucleotides, the CDR3 is TGTGCCAGCAGAGCGGGACAGCCCTATAATTCACCCCTCCACTTT.

The genes are TRBV12-3 or TRBV12-4 and TRBJ1-3; TRBD1 matches 7 bases. V trimming: 6 bases; J trimming: 3 bases; junction bases outside the gene matches: 5. The CDR3 covers 14 residues. CDR3 sequence (DNA): TGTGCCAGCAGGCTGACAGGGTTTGGAAACACCATATATTTT. Its protein is CASRLTGFGNTIYF.

J is TRBJ2-7 and V is TRBV12-3 or TRBV12-4; the D gene is possibly TRBD2 (6 bases). The CDR3 is made up of 14 amino acids. The V end lost 1 base, the J end lost 6 bases, and 13 bases lay between the germline ends. CDR3 sequence reads: CASSLEGGVGEQYF. Written as DNA, the CDR3 is TGTGCCAGCAGTTTAGAGGGCGGGGTCGGCGAGCAGTACTTC.

V is TRBV5-1 and J is TRBJ2-2; tentatively, D is TRBD1 (6 bases). The CDR3 contains 15 residues. Per germline, CDR1 SGHRS and CDR2 YFSETQ. Trimming stripped 0 bases from V and 3 bases from J, with 9 bases between. CDR3 DNA sequence: TGCGCCAGCAGCTTGGCAGCAGGGGACACCGGGGAGCTGTTTTTT. It is translated as CASSLAAGDTGELFF.

This clonotype showed up just a few times. The chain employs TRBV2 and TRBJ1-1, with 8 nucleotides matching TRBD1. The germline gives CDR1 SNHLY, CDR2 FYNNEI. The CDR3 has 13 residues. V dropped 5 bases and J dropped 11; count of bases not matched to a gene: 10. The DNA for the CDR3 is TGTGCCAGCAGTATCCTAGGACAGGGCCCCGCTTTCTTT. Encoded protein: CASSILGQGPAFF.